These 27 T cell receptor beta chains were sequenced from one sample in a study of beta chain features in type 1 diabetes. The antigens these receptors bind are not known. All of the isolated RNA was reverse transcribed, so expressed TCRB transcripts were sequenced. Repertoires were generated with immunoSEQ multiplex PCR, while TCRdb's copy carries only in-frame clones and drops some. Among around 130,000 clones listed, 9% were seen once. Study-level points and caveats: TCRB CDR3 length was moderately but significantly reduced in all four CD4+ subsets of Type 1 diabetes patients.

Sequencing was carried out using central memory CD4+ T cells from blood. Receptors were obtained from a man aged 25 to 40 with type 1 diabetes.

In this sample, this clone turned up a few times. V and J are TRBV5-4 and TRBJ1-2; 8 nucleotides match TRBD1. CDR1 is SGHNT, CDR2 YYREEE, per germline (reference sequence). The V segment lost 4 bases and the J segment 7 bases; nucleotides outside the gene matches: 6. The CDR3 contains 13 residues. CDR3 bases: TGTGCCAGCAGCCTACGAACAGGGGGTGGCTACACCTTC. This gives the protein CASSLRTGGGYTF.

This clone has a handful of counts. The chain recombines TRBV20-1 with TRBJ2-4; D possibly corresponds to TRBD1 (6 bases). Trimming took off 5 bases at V and 11 bases at J, with 13 bases between the two ends. Germline CDR1 is DFQATT and CDR2 is SNEGSKA (reference sequence). CDR3 length: 11 residues. The CDR3 bases are TGCAGTGCTCGGGACACCGGCTTTCAGTACTTC. Translating gives CSARDTGFQYF.

This clone has just a few counts. The rearrangement joins TRBV18 to TRBJ2-3, with 14 bases matching TRBD2. The CDR3 covers 18 residues. V dropped 5 bases and J dropped 5; count of bases not matched to a gene: 12. Germline loops: CDR1 KGHSH, CDR2 LQKENI. DNA of the CDR3: TGTGCCAGCTCAAAACGGACTAGCGGGGGGCCAGAGGGAGATACGCAGTATTTT. Protein product: CASSKRTSGGPEGDTQYF.

V gene TRBV5-4 combines with J gene TRBJ2-5; TRBD2 aligns across 10 bases. The ends lost 2 bases at V and 4 bases at J; junction bases unmatched: 5. Germline V gene sequence: CDR1 SGHNT, CDR2 YYREEE (reference sequence). This CDR3 has 15 residues. CDR3 coding DNA: TGTGCCAGCAGCTTCAGCGGGGGGGTAGGAGAGACCCAGTACTTC. Translating it yields CASSFSGGVGETQYF.

The genes are TRBV5-6 and TRBJ2-5, with 15 bases lining up with TRBD2. The V gene end was trimmed by 4 bases and the J gene end by 5 bases; junction bases not matched to a gene: 6. CDR1 and CDR2 (germline): SGHDT, YYEEEE. This CDR3 is built from 16 residues. CDR3 amino acids: CASSPGLAGGRETQYF. For the CDR3, the DNA is TGTGCCAGCAGCCCAGGACTAGCGGGGGGGCGGGAGACCCAGTACTTC. Full variable domain (outside the CDR3, taken from reference TRBV5-6 and TRBJ2-5): DAGVTQSPTHLIKTRGQQVTLRCSPKSGHDTVSWYQQALGQGPQFIFQYYEEEERQRGNFPDRFSGHQFPNYSSELNVNALLLGDSALYLCASSPGLAGGRETQYFGPGTRLLVL.

The rearrangement joins TRBV18 to TRBJ2-1; 7 bases agree with TRBD2. The CDR3 runs to 14 residues. Germline V gives CDR1 KGHSH, CDR2 LQKENI. V lost 6 bases and J lost 10; bases outside the gene matches: 12. The CDR3: CASSEVKWGGEQFF. Written as DNA, the CDR3 is TGTGCCAGCTCCGAGGTGAAATGGGGAGGGGAGCAGTTCTTC.

This chain uses TRBV10-3 with TRBJ1-2, with 8 bases matching TRBD1. CDR1 is ENHRY, CDR2 SYGVKD, per germline. CDR3 length: 13 amino acids. Germline trimming cut 10 bases from V and 4 bases from J; bases unmatched to any gene: 8. The CDR3 sequence: CASSLTGAYGYTF. The CDR3, as DNA: TGTGCCAGCAGCCTGACAGGGGCCTATGGCTACACCTTC.

The chain has TRBV28 and TRBJ2-1, with D perhaps matching TRBD2 (6 bases). The V gene lost 6 bases and the J gene lost 4 bases, with 13 bases spanning the gap. The V gene's germline CDR1 is MDHEN and CDR2 SYDVKM. This CDR3 contains 14 residues. The CDR3 is CASSFLGLYNEQFF. DNA for the CDR3: TGTGCCAGCAGCTTCCTAGGACTATACAATGAGCAGTTCTTC.

This clone appeared a few times. The J gene is TRBJ1-5, the V gene TRBV21-1; the D segment call TRBD1 is taken from the table without a DNA check. TRBV21-1 is given as a pseudogene. CDR3 length: 17 residues. The CDR3 DNA follows: TGTGCCAGCAGCGGGGCTGCTGCCCATCCCAGCAATCAGCCCCAGCATTTT. This gives the protein CASSGAAAHPSNQPQHF.

V is TRBV28 and J is TRBJ2-2, with 9 nucleotides matching TRBD1. The germline CDR1 and CDR2 sequences are MDHEN and SYDVKM. The CDR3 contains 14 residues. Losses at the gene ends were 7 bases for V and 4 bases for J; bases not matched to a gene: 4. The CDR3 here is CASTGQGGTGELFF. In DNA, the CDR3 is TGTGCCAGCACGGGACAGGGCGGCACCGGGGAGCTGTTTTTT.

This clone was seen more than once but under ten times. The rearrangement uses TRBV11-2 and TRBJ1-5, with TRBD1 identical over 10 bases. The CDR3 is made up of 14 amino acids. V dropped 5 bases and J dropped 5; count of bases not matched to a gene: 3. Germline loops: CDR1 SGHAT, CDR2 FQNNGV. As DNA, the CDR3 is TGTGCCAGCAGCCAAGGGACAGGGGATCAGCCCCAGCATTTT. Protein: CASSQGTGDQPQHF.

This clone was seen more than once but under ten times. The V and J genes are TRBV5-4 and TRBJ2-1; TRBD2 agrees at 11 bases. From germline, CDR1 is SGHNT and CDR2 YYREEE (reference sequence). This CDR3 spans 15 amino acids. V lost 4 bases, J lost 6 bases, and 6 bases stayed unmatched. CDR3 region: CASSPSGGPSNEQFF. In nucleotides, the CDR3 is TGTGCCAGCAGCCCTAGCGGGGGGCCAAGCAATGAGCAGTTCTTC.

The chain joins TRBV19 to TRBJ1-5, with D unclear. V was shortened by 2 bases and J by 11 bases, with 16 bases between the two germline ends. The CDR3 has 14 amino acids. Germline CDR1 LNHDA, CDR2 SQIVND (reference sequence). CDR3: CASSITRQAPSQHF. CDR3 bases: TGTGCCAGTAGTATAACCCGCCAGGCCCCGTCCCAGCATTTT.

The rearrangement uses TRBV10-3 and TRBJ1-1, with D possibly being TRBD1 (5 bases). V shed 7 bases and J shed 0 bases, with 9 bases lying between them. Germline CDR1 is ENHRY and CDR2 is SYGVKD. This CDR3 is 13 amino acids long. The CDR3 nucleotides read TGTGCCATCATGGGGCAGCTGAACACTGAAGCTTTCTTT. This gives the protein CAIMGQLNTEAFF.

This clone has just a few counts. The chain carries TRBV30 and TRBJ1-2; tentative D call: TRBD1 (5 bases). V dropped 2 bases and J dropped 3 bases, with 13 bases sitting between them. The CDR3 extends over 14 amino acids. Germline V gene data show CDR1 as GTSNPN and CDR2 as SVGIG (reference sequence). In DNA, the CDR3 is TGTGCCTGGAGTCCCGGAGGGGTTGACTATGGCTACACCTTC. Its translation: CAWSPGGVDYGYTF. The full variable domain, completed using reference TRBV30 and TRBJ1-2, is SQTIHQWPATLVQPVGSPLSLECTVEGTSNPNLYWYRQAAGRGLQLLFYSVGIGQISSEVPQNLSASRPQDRQFILSSKKLLLSDSGFYLCAWSPGGVDYGYTFGSGTRLTVV.

This clone was seen a handful of times. The V call is TRBV5-1, the J call TRBJ2-2; possible D gene TRBD1, 5 bases. The CDR3 is 15 residues long. V lost 2 bases and J lost 2, with 10 bases in between. Germline V gene lookup returns CDR1 SGHRS and CDR2 YFSETQ. The CDR3, as DNA: TGCGCCAGCAGCTTAGAGACAGCAAACACCGGGGAGCTGTTTTTT. Encoded protein: CASSLETANTGELFF.

Only a few counts were recorded for this clone. The chain has TRBV28 and TRBJ2-6; 8 bases are shared with TRBD1. The CDR3 is 15 residues long. Germline V gene sequence: CDR1 MDHEN, CDR2 SYDVKM. The V and J ends lost 6 bases and 3 bases, in that order; junction bases with no gene match: 4. The CDR3 coding sequence is TGTGCCAGCAGACCAGGGGGCGATGGGGCCAACGTCCTGACTTTC. The encoded protein is CASRPGGDGANVLTF.

This sequence joins TRBV7-3 and TRBJ2-1; 9 positions match TRBD2. Germline V gene sequence: CDR1 SGHTA, CDR2 FQGTGA. With 5 bases clipped from V and 7 bases from J, the junction kept 6 bases outside the gene matches. There are 14 residues in the CDR3. The CDR3 reads CASSRGGRENEQFF. In DNA, the CDR3 is TGTGCCAGCAGCCGGGGCGGGAGGGAAAATGAGCAGTTCTTC. Full variable domain (rest looked up from reference TRBV7-3 and TRBJ2-1): GAGVSQTPSNKVTEKGKYVELRCDPISGHTALYWYRQSLGQGPEFLIYFQGTGAADDSGLPNDRFFAVRPEGSVSTLKIQRTERGDSAVYLCASSRGGRENEQFFGPGTRLTVL.

This clone was seen a handful of times. The chain recombines TRBV5-1 with TRBJ2-1; no clear D gene. Germline values: CDR1 SGHRS, CDR2 YFSETQ. The CDR3 is made up of 14 amino acids. The V gene lost 5 bases and the J gene lost 5 bases, with 14 bases spanning the gap. The DNA of the CDR3 is TGCGCCAGCAGAGGTGAGGCTGTCCACAATGAGCAGTTCTTC. Translating it yields CASRGEAVHNEQFF.

There are a few counts of this clone. The chain is built from TRBV6-5 and TRBJ1-1; 7 bases are shared with TRBD1. J gave up 1 base and V 5 bases, and 7 bases lay outside the gene matches. This CDR3 spans 15 amino acids. Germline lookup yields CDR1 MNHEY and CDR2 SVGAGI. The CDR3 loop is CASSGTGVGNTEAFF. CDR3 bases: TGTGCCAGCAGTGGAACAGGGGTTGGGAACACTGAAGCTTTCTTT.

The rearrangement uses TRBV2 and TRBJ2-5, with TRBD2 identical over 15 bases. The CDR3 is 19 residues long. Germline assignment: CDR1 SNHLY and CDR2 FYNNEI. V shed 6 bases, J shed 0 bases, and the junction held 11 bases outside the gene matches. In nucleotides, the CDR3 is TGTGCCAGCAGCGAGGGACTAGCGGGGGGCCTAGCCTACCAAGAGACCCAGTACTTC. Amino acid sequence: CASSEGLAGGLAYQETQYF. The entire variable domain, with the rest obtained from reference TRBV2 and TRBJ2-5, is as follows: EPEVTQTPSHQVTQMGQEVILRCVPISNHLYFYWYRQILGQKVEFLVSFYNNEISEKSEIFDDQFSVERPDGSNFTLKIRSTKLEDSAMYFCASSEGLAGGLAYQETQYFGPGTRLLVL.

The V call is TRBV7-9, the J call TRBJ2-5; the D is unclear. V gave up 3 bases and J gave up 3 bases, with 2 bases separating them. Per germline, CDR1 SEHNR and CDR2 FQNEAQ (reference sequence). The CDR3 spans 11 residues. CDR3 in DNA: TGTGCCAGCAGCTTTAAAGAGACCCAGTACTTC. This sequence encodes CASSFKETQYF.

This clone was picked up a small number of times. The J gene is TRBJ1-2, the V gene TRBV11-2; the D gene is possibly TRBD1 (5 bases). Germline values: CDR1 SGHAT, CDR2 FQNNGV. With 0 bases removed from V and 6 bases from J, the gap between germline ends came to 8 bases. This CDR3 has 13 residues. CDR3 DNA sequence: TGTGCCAGCAGCTTAGATATAGGGGATGGCTACACCTTC. It yields the protein CASSLDIGDGYTF.

The CDR3 sequence is CASSLDGVEAFF. The CDR3 DNA reads as TGCGCCAGCAGCTTGGACGGAGTTGAAGCTTTCTTT. V usage is TRBV5-1 and J usage is TRBJ1-1; D call uncertain. Germline CDR1 SGHRS, CDR2 YFSETQ. Trimming left V 0 bases short and J 7 bases short, with 7 bases between. The CDR3 is 12 residues long. Complete variable domain (other parts from reference TRBV5-1 and TRBJ1-1): KAGVTQTPRYLIKTRGQQVTLSCSPISGHRSVSWYQQTPGQGLQFLFEYFSETQRNKGNFPGRFSGRQFSNSRSEMNVSTLELGDSALYLCASSLDGVEAFFGQGTRLTVV.

The V and J genes are TRBV6-5 and TRBJ1-6; 8 positions agree with TRBD1. Trimming at V came to 7 bases and at J to 7 bases, leaving 6 bases not matched to a gene. The CDR3 contains 14 residues. The germline gives CDR1 MNHEY, CDR2 SVGAGI. The CDR3 DNA sequence: TGTGCCAGCACCCGCGACAGGGGAAATTCACCCCTCCACTTT. The encoded protein is CASTRDRGNSPLHF.

This clone was found a few times. The rearrangement uses TRBV5-1 and TRBJ2-1, with a possible D match to TRBD1 (5 bases). With 0 bases removed from V and 1 base from J, the gap between germline ends came to 11 bases. The germline gives CDR1 SGHRS, CDR2 YFSETQ. The CDR3 extends over 16 amino acids. In nucleotides, the CDR3 is TGCGCCAGCAGCTTGGCGCTAGGGGTGTCCTACAATGAGCAGTTCTTC. Residues: CASSLALGVSYNEQFF.

This clone has just a few counts. For the CDR3, the DNA is TGTGCCAGCAGTTTGGCTAGCGGGGGAAGGGATGAGCAGTTCTTC. Amino acid sequence: CASSLASGGRDEQFF. The V and J genes are TRBV28 and TRBJ2-1, with 10 bases fitting TRBD2. The germline CDR1 and CDR2 sequences are MDHEN and SYDVKM. The CDR3 is made up of 15 amino acids. The ends lost 3 bases at V and 8 bases at J; junction bases unmatched: 7.